What follows are 24 T cell receptor beta chains derived from one specimen sequenced in a study of metastatic and nonmetastatic thyroid tumors. MiXCR re-clonotyped the PCR reads for TCRdb. In the table there are around 15,000 clones, approximately 14% of which are singletons. Before thyroid surgery, none of the patients had received any treatment. Source material: blood. These receptors were collected from a female donor with papillary thyroid cancer or a benign thyroid nodule (not recorded which). Some clones in this sample may be carry-over from other donors' samples.

This clone was observed once. The chain employs TRBV4-1 and TRBJ2-2; the match to TRBD1 covers 7 bases. The CDR3 sequence is 14 residues long. The V gene end was trimmed by 0 bases and the J gene end by 5 bases; junction bases not matched to a gene: 0. Germline V gene lookup returns CDR1 MGHRA and CDR2 YSYEKL. CDR3 amino acids: CASSQEQGTGELFF. DNA for the CDR3: TGCGCCAGCAGCCAAGAACAGGGGACCGGGGAGCTGTTTTTT.

The chain has TRBV5-4 and TRBJ2-6, with D unclear. The CDR3 has 15 residues. Germline lookup yields CDR1 SGHNT and CDR2 YYREEE (reference sequence). V lost 0 bases and J 0 bases, leaving 4 bases between the germline ends. The CDR3 nucleotides are TGTGCCAGCAGCTTGGACAGCTCTGGGGCCAACGTCCTGACTTTC. Amino acid sequence: CASSLDSSGANVLTF.

This clone has ten or more counts. This chain joins TRBV11-2 and TRBJ1-1; D not resolved. Per germline, CDR1 SGHAT and CDR2 FQNNGV. The CDR3 extends over 16 amino acids. Trimming pared 3 bases from V and 0 bases from J, leaving 14 bases between. DNA for the CDR3: TGTGCCAGCAGCTTTAAGTCAGGAGCGATGAACACTGAAGCTTTCTTT. Translating gives CASSFKSGAMNTEAFF.

This clone was counted a few times. This may come from a read error, since a much larger clone is one base off. The conserved phenylalanine or tryptophan normally closing the CDR3 is absent here, so this likely arose from a read error. V and J are TRBV27 and TRBJ1-5; D is perhaps TRBD1 (5 bases). CDR3 size: 13 residues. Germline CDR1 and CDR2: MNHEY and SMNVEV (reference sequence). Trimming left V 6 bases short and J 4 bases short, with 10 bases between. The CDR3 DNA is TGTGCCAGCAGCACCGGGACTAATCAGCCCCAGCATTCT. Encoded protein: CASSTGTNQPQHS.

This clone was observed at least ten times. The chain has TRBV27 and TRBJ2-3; TRBD2 agrees at 11 bases. V shed 6 bases, J shed 3 bases, and the junction held 11 bases outside the gene matches. The CDR3 loop spans 17 amino acids. Germline V gene sequence: CDR1 MNHEY, CDR2 SMNVEV (reference sequence). CDR3 amino acids: CASSNELAGEGTDTQYF. CDR3 DNA sequence: TGTGCCAGCAGCAACGAACTAGCGGGAGAAGGGACAGATACGCAGTATTTT.

V is TRBV12-3 or TRBV12-4 and J is TRBJ2-7, with D possibly matching TRBD1 (5 bases). The CDR3 length is 14 residues. The ends were cut back, 5 bases at V and 6 bases at J, with 17 bases in the middle. CDR3 amino acids: CASSLSRVLGEQYF. CDR3 DNA sequence: TGTGCCAGCAGTCTGTCCAGGGTATTAGGCGAGCAGTACTTC.

This clone is categorized as medium-sized. The genes are TRBV6-1 and TRBJ1-2; 7 bases are a match to TRBD1. This CDR3 spans 13 amino acids. Germline CDR1 reads MNHNS; CDR2 reads SASEGT. V shed 10 bases and J 1 base; nucleotides not matched to a gene: 6. CDR3 in amino acids: CATLGGVNYGYTF. The CDR3 DNA is TGTGCCACCCTAGGGGGCGTTAACTATGGCTACACCTTC.

This clone was counted ten times or more. This rearrangement joins TRBV6-1 to TRBJ2-1; TRBD1 matches at 8 bases. The CDR3 is 14 amino acids. Per germline, CDR1 MNHNS and CDR2 SASEGT. The V gene end was trimmed by 6 bases and the J gene end by 10 bases; junction bases not matched to a gene: 11. This CDR3 reads CASSMDPGGREQFF. The CDR3, as DNA: TGTGCCAGCAGCATGGATCCAGGGGGCAGGGAGCAGTTCTTC.

This clone was counted many times. This chain links TRBV18 with TRBJ1-3, with D possibly being TRBD1 (5 bases). The length of the CDR3 is 16 residues. Germline V gene sequence: CDR1 KGHSH, CDR2 LQKENI. Trimming took off 4 bases at V and 0 bases at J, with 13 bases between the two ends. The CDR3 region has the DNA TGTGCCAGCTCACAGTCGACAGCCAACTCTGGAAACACCATATATTTT. It specifies CASSQSTANSGNTIYF.

This clone was seen many times. This rearrangement joins TRBV18 to TRBJ2-7, with D uncertain. Between the trimmed V and J ends, which lost 3 bases and 2 bases, there was a span of 2 bases. The CDR3 sequence is 11 residues long. The germline V gene has CDR1 KGHSH and CDR2 LQKENI. CDR3 DNA sequence: TGTGCCAGCTCACCGGCCTACGAGCAGTACTTC. Its translation is CASSPAYEQYF.

This chain joins TRBV12-3 or TRBV12-4 and TRBJ2-6; a weak D match, TRBD1 (6 bases). Trimming took off 6 bases at V and 4 bases at J, with 10 bases between the two ends. The CDR3 loop spans 14 amino acids. The CDR3 sequence: CASSTGTGANVLTF. CDR3 DNA: TGTGCCAGCAGCACCGGGACAGGGGCCAACGTCCTGACTTTC.

Many counts were recorded for this clone. CDR3 DNA: TGCAGTGCTAGGACGGGGGCCGACGAGCAGTACTTC. This sequence encodes CSARTGADEQYF. V usage is TRBV20-1 and J usage is TRBJ2-7; D may be TRBD1 or TRBD2 (6 bases each). The germline V gene encodes CDR1 DFQATT and CDR2 SNEGSKA (reference sequence). V was pared by 3 bases and J by 5 bases, with 11 bases between. The CDR3 is 12 amino acids.

At least ten counts were recorded for this clone. The chain joins TRBV4-1 to TRBJ2-5, with TRBD1 matching 12 bases. The CDR3 is made up of 15 amino acids. J gave up 4 bases and V 4 bases, and 4 bases lay outside the gene matches. Germline V gives CDR1 MGHRA, CDR2 YSYEKL. As DNA, the CDR3 is TGCGCCAGCAGCCGGGACAGGGGGCTAGGAGAGACCCAGTACTTC. Translating it yields CASSRDRGLGETQYF.

Written as DNA, the CDR3 is TGTGCCAGCAGCCCAACGCCAGATGGATCACCCCTCCACTTT. This gives the protein CASSPTPDGSPLHF. The J gene is TRBJ1-6, the V gene TRBV9; D uncertain. V was cut by 4 bases and J by 10 bases, with 15 bases left in between. Looked up from germline, CDR1 is SGDLS and CDR2 is YYNGEE. The CDR3 spans 14 residues.

This clone was seen repeatedly, ten times or more. V and J are TRBV10-3 and TRBJ1-2; D is uncertain. Germline V gives CDR1 ENHRY, CDR2 SYGVKD. V shed 4 bases and J shed 5 bases, with 5 bases lying between them. CDR3 length: 11 amino acids. The CDR3 sequence is CAISGEYGYTF. CDR3 DNA: TGTGCCATCAGTGGAGAGTATGGCTACACCTTC.

This clone showed up many times. The chain uses TRBV7-7 and TRBJ2-5; no clear D gene. In germline, CDR1 is SSHAT, CDR2 FNYEAQ (reference sequence). Trimming left V 5 bases short and J 4 bases short, with 14 bases between. The CDR3 sequence is 14 residues long. CDR3 nucleotides: TGTGCCAGCAGCCAAGGCATTTGGGGAGAGACCCAGTACTTC. Translated, it gives CASSQGIWGETQYF.

Relative to its sample, this clone is large. The chain has TRBV20-1 and TRBJ2-7; perhaps TRBD1 as D (6 bases). CDR1 and CDR2 (germline): DFQATT, SNEGSKA (reference sequence). Trimming pared 6 bases from V and 2 bases from J, leaving 23 bases between. This CDR3 has 16 amino acids. This CDR3 reads CSARPHAAGQTYEQYF. CDR3 sequence (DNA): TGCAGTGCCAGGCCGCATGCCGCAGGACAGACCTACGAGCAGTACTTC.

This clone showed up many times. The gene calls are TRBV7-2 and TRBJ2-3; D uncertain. Trimming removed 4 bases from V and 5 bases from J, with 13 bases in between. This CDR3 has 14 amino acids. CDR1 is SGHTA and CDR2 is FQGNSA in the germline V gene. CDR3 nucleotide sequence: TGTGCCAGCAGCTCCTCCCTCGGAAGAGATACGCAGTATTTT. It is translated as CASSSSLGRDTQYF.

This clone came up many times. This chain connects TRBV10-3 to TRBJ1-4, with 7 bases fitting TRBD1. J lost 7 bases, V lost 2 bases, and 16 bases had no gene match. The CDR3 spans 18 residues. CDR1 is ENHRY and CDR2 is SYGVKD in the germline V gene. The CDR3 loop is CAISEPPVLGGGGEKLFF. The CDR3 bases are TGTGCCATCAGTGAGCCCCCAGTTTTAGGGGGCGGGGGTGAAAAACTGTTTTTT.

This clone was counted many times. This chain joins TRBV20-1 and TRBJ2-5; D is possibly TRBD1 or TRBD2 (5 bases each). Germline V CDR1 and CDR2: DFQATT, SNEGSKA (reference sequence). The V and J ends lost 3 bases and 5 bases respectively, with 22 bases between them. This CDR3 region has 16 residues. DNA of the CDR3: TGCAGTGCTAGTAGGGACGGGATTGGTCGTTATGAGACCCAGTACTTC. Its translation is CSASRDGIGRYETQYF.

At least ten counts were recorded for this clone. The J gene is TRBJ2-1, the V gene TRBV3-1, with 8 bases fitting TRBD1. The CDR3 covers 16 residues. Germline V lookup: CDR1 LGHDT, CDR2 YNNKEL (reference sequence). V gave up 3 bases and J gave up 3 bases; unmatched junction bases: 7. In DNA, the CDR3 is TGTGCCAGCAGCCATCGGCAGGGGGCGAGCTACAATGAGCAGTTCTTC. Residues: CASSHRQGASYNEQFF.

The sample holds a few counts of this clone. Relative to the germline gene, one junction end is altered; a read error may explain this. The chain couples TRBV6-1 to TRBJ1-5; no definite D call. There are 13 residues in the CDR3. Looked up from germline, CDR1 is MNHNS and CDR2 is SASEGT. CDR3 DNA sequence: TGTGCCAGCTGCGGGAGGAGAAATCAGCCACAGCATTTT. Translation gives CASCGRRNQPQHF.

There are a few counts of this clone. Since a much larger clone is just one base distant, this may be a read error. The sample has other DNA sequences that encode this CDR3 too. The genes are TRBV20-1 and TRBJ2-3; 7 nucleotides match TRBD2. CDR1 is DFQATT, CDR2 SNEGSKA, per germline (reference sequence). CDR3 length: 14 residues. The CDR3 nucleotides are TGCAGCGCCAGACTAGCAGCAGGGACAGATACGCAGTATTTT. This encodes CSARLAAGTDTQYF.

For this clone: A clone one base away is much larger, so this may be a read error. The chain combines TRBV5-4 with TRBJ2-7; 10 positions agree with TRBD2. CDR1 is SGHNT and CDR2 is YYREEE in the germline V gene (reference sequence). The CDR3 contains 14 residues. CDR3 sequence: CASSLVGTSVEQCF. The CDR3 nucleotides are TGTGCCAGCAGCTTGGTAGGGACTAGCGTCGAGCAGTGCTTC.